The 22 T cell receptor beta chains in this list originate from one sample, sequenced in a study of human T cells and chemical hapten exposure. The time point is: pre-sensitization, week 0. As for treatment: therapeutic diphenylcyclopropenone sensitization with weekly scalp DPC. One entry per CDR3 protein results from TCRdb running MiXCR on the RACE reads. This table has 250,000 or so distinct CDR3 sequences, just under 8% appearing once. Sequenced here: whole blood, sampled in connection with sensitization to the hapten diphenylcyclopropenone (DPC). These TCRs come from a man aged 18 to 30 with alopecia areata. Some clones in this sample may be carry-over from other donors' samples.

The chain is built from TRBV2 and TRBJ1-4; D ambiguous. The ends were cut back, 10 bases at V and 2 bases at J, with 11 bases in the middle. This CDR3 is built from 13 residues. CDR1 SNHLY and CDR2 FYNNEI come from the germline V gene. CDR3 DNA sequence: TGTGCCACCCGACGAACTACTAATGAAAAACTGTTTTTT. It codes for CATRRTTNEKLFF.

The rearrangement links TRBV23-1 to TRBJ2-3; D not certain. TRBV23-1 is an ORF; its function is uncertain. Trimming stripped 0 bases from V and 6 bases from J, with 13 bases between. The length of the CDR3 is 15 residues. CDR3 sequence (DNA): TGCGCCAGCAGTCAATCATTGGCTATCCGGGATACGCAGTATTTT. Its translation is CASSQSLAIRDTQYF.

This clonotype occurred a few times. The J gene is TRBJ2-7, the V gene TRBV20-1; possibly TRBD1 for D (6 bases). Trimming shortened V by 6 bases and J by 1 base, and 13 bases separated the two germline ends. The CDR3 extends over 13 amino acids. Germline CDR1 DFQATT, CDR2 SNEGSKA (reference sequence). The CDR3 nucleotides are TGCAGTGCCCCGGACAGAGCGTCCTACGAGCAGTACTTC. As protein: CSAPDRASYEQYF.

This clonotype was seen a handful of times. The V call is TRBV5-5, the J call TRBJ2-7, with 9 bases identical to TRBD1. V lost 2 bases, J lost 2 bases, and 2 bases stayed unmatched. Germline V gives CDR1 SGHKS, CDR2 YYEKEE (reference sequence). The CDR3 extends over 14 amino acids. CDR3 loop: CASSFRQGAYEQYV. Written as DNA, the CDR3 is TGTGCCAGCAGCTTTAGACAGGGGGCCTACGAGCAGTACGTC.

This clonotype was seen many times. The chain is built from TRBV6-2 or TRBV6-3 and TRBJ1-5; TRBD1 aligns across 7 bases. In germline, CDR1 is MNHEY, CDR2 SVGEGT. The CDR3 consists of 17 residues. V dropped 2 bases and J dropped 7; count of bases not matched to a gene: 14. The CDR3 nucleotides read TGTGCCAGCAGTTACCCGACCTTCGACAGGGAAGGGCAGCCCCAGCATTTT. Its translation: CASSYPTFDREGQPQHF.

This clonotype was picked up a small number of times. V is TRBV7-9 and J is TRBJ2-7; D remains ambiguous. This CDR3 is 14 amino acids long. Trimming removed 2 bases from V and 2 bases from J, with 10 bases in between. In germline, CDR1 is SEHNR, CDR2 FQNEAQ (reference sequence). This CDR3 reads CASSLSPETYEQYF. The CDR3 DNA follows: TGTGCCAGCAGCTTATCTCCCGAGACCTACGAGCAGTACTTC.

This chain connects TRBV2 to TRBJ1-2; tentatively, D is TRBD1 (6 bases). Trimming took off 2 bases at V and 4 bases at J, with 23 bases between the two ends. CDR1 is SNHLY and CDR2 is FYNNEI in the germline V gene. This CDR3 has 18 residues. Here the CDR3 DNA reads TGTGCCAGCAGTGAAAAAGGCCCGGGGACAACTCGATCCTATGGCTACACCTTC. This sequence encodes CASSEKGPGTTRSYGYTF.

At least ten counts were recorded for this clonotype. CDR3 nucleotides: TGTGCCAGCAGTGAGAGTGGGGCTCTGGGTAAAGAGACCCAGTACTTC. Translated, it gives CASSESGALGKETQYF. The chain uses TRBV2 and TRBJ2-5; possible D gene TRBD1, 5 bases. This CDR3 spans 16 amino acids. V was pared by 3 bases and J by 3 bases, with 17 bases between. Germline CDR1 reads SNHLY; CDR2 reads FYNNEI.

V gene TRBV20-1 combines with J gene TRBJ2-4; 7 nucleotides agree with TRBD1. This CDR3 has 15 amino acids. The germline CDR1 and CDR2 sequences are DFQATT and SNEGSKA (reference sequence). With 6 bases clipped from V and 0 bases from J, the junction kept 8 bases outside the gene matches. The CDR3 sequence is CSAVDRRLAKNIQYF. CDR3 bases: TGCAGTGCCGTGGACAGGCGTCTAGCCAAAAACATTCAGTACTTC.

A few counts support this clonotype. This chain's CDR3 is CASRPRPDGEQYF. The CDR3 DNA sequence: TGTGCCAGCAGACCCCGGCCCGACGGCGAGCAGTACTTC. V usage is TRBV28 and J usage is TRBJ2-7; D gene uncertain. CDR1 MDHEN and CDR2 SYDVKM come from the germline V gene. The CDR3 extends over 13 amino acids. Trimming took off 6 bases at V and 6 bases at J, with 15 bases between the two ends.

CDR3 amino acids: CASSLGLASPKRGDTQYF. CDR3 sequence (DNA): TGTGCCAGCAGCTTAGGACTAGCGTCACCAAAACGGGGAGATACGCAGTATTTT. The rearrangement links TRBV7-9 to TRBJ2-3, with TRBD2 matching 8 bases. The germline V gene has CDR1 SEHNR and CDR2 FQNEAQ (reference sequence). Unmatched junction bases numbered 14, after V lost 1 base and J lost 5 bases. This CDR3 region has 18 residues. The full variable domain, completed using reference TRBV7-9 and TRBJ2-3, is DTGVSQNPRHKITKRGQNVTFRCDPISEHNRLYWYRQTLGQGPEFLTYFQNEAQLEKSRLLSDRFSAERPKGSFSTLEIQRTEQGDSAMYLCASSLGLASPKRGDTQYFGPGTRLTVL.

The rearrangement links TRBV7-2 to TRBJ2-1, with D unresolved. V was trimmed by 5 bases and J by 13 bases, leaving 9 bases between them. Germline V gene data show CDR1 as SGHTA and CDR2 as FQGNSA. CDR3 length: 10 amino acids. CDR3 in DNA: TGTGCCAGCAGCCTCCCCAATCAGTTCTTC. This sequence encodes CASSLPNQFF.

This clonotype was counted between two and nine times. J is TRBJ2-1 and V is TRBV25-1; a possible D gene is TRBD1 (5 bases). This CDR3 has 17 residues. Between the trimmed V and J ends, which lost 5 bases and 9 bases, there was a span of 26 bases. Germline V gene sequence: CDR1 MGHDK, CDR2 SYGVNS. CDR3 residues: CASSFQGTAMAMGEQFF. For the CDR3, the DNA is TGTGCCAGCAGTTTCCAGGGCACGGCTATGGCTATGGGTGAGCAGTTCTTC. The full variable domain, with the rest looked up from reference TRBV25-1 and TRBJ2-1, is EADIYQTPRYLVIGTGKKITLECSQTMGHDKMYWYQQDPGMELHLIHYSYGVNSTEKGDLSSESTVSRIRTEHFPLTLESARPSHTSQYLCASSFQGTAMAMGEQFFGPGTRLTVL.

The chain joins TRBV6-2 or TRBV6-3 to TRBJ1-2; TRBD1 might be the D (6 bases). Trimming cost V 4 bases and J 4 bases, with 10 bases left between them. From germline, CDR1 is MNHEY and CDR2 SVGEGT. The CDR3 spans 13 residues. The CDR3 spells CASSSRGGYGYTF. CDR3 bases: TGTGCCAGCAGTTCCAGGGGAGGCTATGGCTACACCTTC.

A few counts support this clonotype. A read error may produce the germline difference seen at one junction end. The gene calls are TRBV7-9 and TRBJ2-5; D is possibly TRBD2 (6 bases). CDR1 and CDR2 from the germline V gene are SEHNR and FQNEAQ (reference sequence). This CDR3 contains 10 residues. CDR3 amino acids: CASSSDPGDF. The DNA of the CDR3 is TGTGCCAGCAGCTCGGACCCGGGGGACTTC.

The genes are TRBV6-6 and TRBJ2-1; 9 bases line up with TRBD2. CDR3 size: 16 residues. Germline V CDR1 and CDR2: MNHNY, SVGAGI (reference sequence). V lost 6 bases to trimming and J lost 6 bases; unmatched junction nucleotides: 12. Here the CDR3 DNA reads TGTGCCAGCAGCCTAAACGCGGGGGGGTTCCTCAATGAGCAGTTCTTC. This encodes CASSLNAGGFLNEQFF.

This clonotype was recorded many times. V usage is TRBV12-3 or TRBV12-4 and J usage is TRBJ2-2; D is ambiguous. The CDR3 extends over 15 amino acids. V was shortened by 5 bases and J by 0 bases, with 10 bases between the two germline ends. CDR3 residues: CASSNKTANTGELFF. In DNA, the CDR3 is TGTGCCAGCAGTAATAAGACGGCGAACACCGGGGAGCTGTTTTTT.

V usage is TRBV6-1 and J usage is TRBJ1-2; no clear D. In germline, CDR1 is MNHNS, CDR2 SASEGT. Trimming left V 2 bases short and J 6 bases short, with 4 bases between. This CDR3 is 11 amino acids long. The CDR3, as DNA: TGTGCCAGCAGTGAACGCGATGGCTACACCTTC. Protein: CASSERDGYTF.

This chain links TRBV6-2 or TRBV6-3 with TRBJ2-3, with 7 bases that match TRBD1. There are 12 residues in the CDR3. Germline CDR1 MNHEY, CDR2 SVGEGT. V shed 7 bases, J shed 5 bases, and the junction held 3 bases outside the gene matches. The DNA of the CDR3 is TGTGCCAGCAAGGGGGCTGGAGATACGCAGTATTTT. It is translated as CASKGAGDTQYF.

This clonotype was counted many times. The chain uses TRBV7-8 and TRBJ2-5; 7 positions match TRBD1. Germline V gene lookup returns CDR1 SGHVS and CDR2 FQNEAQ. The trim removed 5 bases at V and 7 bases at J, leaving 10 bases unmatched. CDR3 length: 14 amino acids. As DNA, the CDR3 is TGTGCCAGCAGCCGCCGACAGGGACACGGGACCCAGTACTTC. It is translated as CASSRRQGHGTQYF.

V and J are TRBV6-2 or TRBV6-3 and TRBJ2-1, with D unclear. Germline V gene lookup returns CDR1 MNHEY and CDR2 SVGEGT. The CDR3 contains 13 residues. Trimming took 4 bases from V and 7 from J, leaving 11 bases between them. The CDR3 sequence: CASSWQRRNEQFF. For the CDR3, the DNA is TGTGCCAGCAGTTGGCAGCGCCGGAATGAGCAGTTCTTC.

The table lists this clonotype with many counts. The rearrangement joins TRBV5-1 to TRBJ2-5; 8 bases are shared with TRBD2. The CDR3 is made up of 16 amino acids. V was pared by 5 bases and J by 2 bases, with 11 bases of the junction left unmatched. Looked up from germline, CDR1 is SGHRS and CDR2 is YFSETQ. Here the CDR3 reads CASSEGSASGQETQYF. The CDR3 DNA sequence: TGCGCCAGCAGTGAGGGCTCGGCTAGCGGGCAAGAGACCCAGTACTTC.